These 27 T cell receptor beta chains came from one sample sequenced in a study of shared T cell receptors in the human thymus. Profiled with immunoSEQ multiplex PCR; TCRdb holds only in-frame clones, not every one. Counted here are approximately 490,000 clones, approximately 80% occurring once; the ten biggest clones make up about 0.014%. These data also featured in a second study, about human thymus T cells.

The sequencing sample was made of thymocytes. The receptors originated from a boy under three years old with a congenital heart defect.

The rearrangement uses TRBV28 and TRBJ1-2; maybe TRBD1 (6 bases). From germline, CDR1 is MDHEN and CDR2 SYDVKM. The CDR3 consists of 15 residues. Deletions cut 3 bases from V and 0 bases from J, with 11 bases between. CDR3 DNA sequence: TGTGCCAGCAGTTTGGTGGGGGCCGCTAACTATGGCTACACCTTC. The encoded protein is CASSLVGAANYGYTF.

The rearrangement joins TRBV9 to TRBJ1-2, with 8 bases matching TRBD1. Germline V gives CDR1 SGDLS, CDR2 YYNGEE. The CDR3 loop spans 14 amino acids. V was pared by 4 bases and J by 3 bases, with 5 bases of the junction left unmatched. The CDR3 loop reads CASSPDREDYGYTF. In DNA form, the CDR3 reads TGTGCCAGCAGCCCGGACAGGGAGGACTATGGCTACACCTTC.

The chain has TRBV30 and TRBJ2-5, with D tentatively TRBD1 (5 bases). The V gene's germline CDR1 is GTSNPN and CDR2 SVGIG (reference sequence). V lost 4 bases, J lost 2 bases, and 14 bases lay in between. This CDR3 is 14 amino acids long. In DNA, the CDR3 is TGTGCCTGGACCCGAAAAACAGGTCAAGAGACCCAGTACTTC. Translated: CAWTRKTGQETQYF.

This clone has only a few counts. CDR3 amino acids: CASSLGTGTGTSAYNEQFF. CDR3 coding DNA: TGCGCCAGCAGCTTGGGGACGGGAACCGGGACTAGCGCTTACAATGAGCAGTTCTTC. The chain has TRBV5-1 and TRBJ2-1, with 10 bases fitting TRBD2. The CDR3 has 19 residues. The V and J ends lost 0 bases and 4 bases, in that order; junction bases with no gene match: 13. CDR1 is SGHRS, CDR2 YFSETQ, per germline.

This sequence joins TRBV19 and TRBJ1-1; no firm D call. V was cut by 0 bases and J by 2 bases, with 10 bases left in between. Per the germline V gene, CDR1 is LNHDA and CDR2 is SQIVND (reference sequence). This CDR3 region has 15 residues. As DNA, the CDR3 is TGTGCCAGTAGTATAGATAGACACACAAACACTGAAGCTTTCTTT. Encoded protein: CASSIDRHTNTEAFF.

This rearrangement joins TRBV11-2 to TRBJ2-7; 9 bases align to TRBD1. V shed 3 bases, J shed 5 bases, and the junction held 8 bases outside the gene matches. The CDR3 is 15 residues long. CDR1 is SGHAT and CDR2 is FQNNGV in the germline V gene. CDR3 in DNA: TGTGCCAGCAGCTTGGCCGGGACAGGGAGGGACGAGCAGTACTTC. Amino acid sequence: CASSLAGTGRDEQYF.

The table lists this clone with a count of one. This CDR3 reads CASPATNEKLFF. CDR3 coding DNA: TGCGCCTCCCCCGCAACTAATGAAAAACTGTTTTTT. This chain connects TRBV23-1 to TRBJ1-4; D gene uncertain. TRBV23-1 is annotated as an ORF whose role is uncertain. CDR3 length equals 12 residues. V dropped 11 bases and J dropped 0 bases, with 7 bases sitting between them.

This rearrangement joins TRBV28 to TRBJ2-3; 10 bases fit TRBD2. Germline CDR1 and CDR2: MDHEN and SYDVKM. V lost 5 bases to trimming and J lost 5 bases; unmatched junction nucleotides: 19. The CDR3 is made up of 19 amino acids. The CDR3 bases are TGTGCCAGCAGTCCCTTTGGGGAGGTTCTAGCGGGAGTAATAGATACGCAGTATTTT. Translation gives CASSPFGEVLAGVIDTQYF.

This sequence joins TRBV5-4 and TRBJ2-3, with 9 bases aligning to TRBD2. The V gene end was trimmed by 3 bases and the J gene end by 0 bases; junction bases not matched to a gene: 14. Germline assignment: CDR1 SGHNT and CDR2 YYREEE (reference sequence). The CDR3 consists of 19 residues. This CDR3 reads CASSSGRLAAPHSTDTQYF. The CDR3 DNA sequence: TGTGCCAGCAGCTCTGGGAGACTAGCGGCCCCTCATAGCACAGATACGCAGTATTTT.

The CDR3 sequence is CASSRIARPYNEQFF. The CDR3 coding sequence is TGTGCCAGCAGCCGCATAGCTAGGCCCTACAATGAGCAGTTCTTC. The chain has TRBV9 and TRBJ2-1, with D unclear. Germline values: CDR1 SGDLS, CDR2 YYNGEE. The CDR3 spans 15 residues. V was trimmed by 4 bases and J by 2 bases, leaving 13 bases between them.

Only one count was recorded for this clone. The gene calls are TRBV27 and TRBJ2-5; TRBD2 matches at 9 bases. CDR3 size: 16 residues. Germline CDR1 is MNHEY and CDR2 is SMNVEV (reference sequence). The V segment lost 6 bases and the J segment 8 bases; nucleotides outside the gene matches: 16. In nucleotides, the CDR3 is TGTGCCAGCAGGGGGACTAGCAGTAGAATCAAGAGAACCCAGTACTTC. Translated, it gives CASRGTSSRIKRTQYF.

The chain has TRBV14 and TRBJ2-2, with 7 bases fitting TRBD2. The CDR3 loop spans 18 amino acids. The V segment lost 1 base and the J segment 0 bases; nucleotides outside the gene matches: 8. Germline CDR1 reads SGHDN; CDR2 reads FVKESK. The CDR3 spells CASSQVTSDRPNTGELFF. DNA of the CDR3: TGTGCCAGCAGCCAAGTTACTAGCGATCGGCCGAACACCGGGGAGCTGTTTTTT.

The chain couples TRBV10-2 to TRBJ2-1; 10 positions match TRBD2. The length of the CDR3 is 14 residues. Germline V gene sequence: CDR1 WSHSY, CDR2 SAAADI. V was pared by 3 bases and J by 12 bases, with 8 bases of the junction left unmatched. Written as DNA, the CDR3 is TGCGCCAGCAGTGATCCCAGCGGGAGGGAGGGGCAGTTCTTC. Translation: CASSDPSGREGQFF.

This sequence joins TRBV4-1 and TRBJ2-3, with D tentatively TRBD1 (5 bases). V shed 0 bases and J shed 1 base, with 8 bases lying between them. Germline loops: CDR1 MGHRA, CDR2 YSYEKL. This CDR3 region has 15 residues. For the CDR3, the DNA is TGCGCCAGCAGCCAAGAATCCAGGGGCACAGATACGCAGTATTTT. Amino acids: CASSQESRGTDTQYF.

V usage is TRBV5-1 and J usage is TRBJ2-7, with a possible D match to TRBD1 (6 bases). Trimming shortened V by 2 bases and J by 3 bases, and 12 bases separated the two germline ends. The CDR3 consists of 14 residues. The germline V gene encodes CDR1 SGHRS and CDR2 YFSETQ. The CDR3 spells CASSFGQWGYEQYF. The CDR3 nucleotides read TGCGCCAGCAGCTTTGGACAGTGGGGCTACGAGCAGTACTTC.

The V call is TRBV4-3, the J call TRBJ1-4; D is unresolved. The CDR3 is 17 residues long. The V end lost 0 bases, the J end lost 3 bases, and 14 bases lay between the germline ends. The germline V gene has CDR1 LGHNA and CDR2 YSLEER. The CDR3 coding sequence is TGCGCCAGCAGCCAAGATCTTGAGGGTCGGTCTAATGAAAAACTGTTTTTT. The encoded protein is CASSQDLEGRSNEKLFF.

The chain carries TRBV4-3 and TRBJ2-2, with 15 nucleotides matching TRBD2. The CDR3 is 17 residues long. The V and J ends lost 4 bases and 3 bases, in that order; junction bases with no gene match: 3. Germline-derived CDR1 and CDR2 are LGHNA and YSLEER. CDR3 sequence (DNA): TGCGCCAGCAGCCGGACTAGCGGGAGGGTGGACACCGGGGAGCTGTTTTTT. It specifies CASSRTSGRVDTGELFF.

The V call is TRBV5-4, the J call TRBJ2-7; TRBD2 matches at 7 bases. After removal of 3 bases from V and 2 bases from J, the junction contained 11 bases not matched to a gene. CDR1 and CDR2 from the germline V gene are SGHNT and YYREEE (reference sequence). The CDR3 extends over 16 amino acids. CDR3 in amino acids: CASSSGGRTRAYEQYF. The CDR3 DNA sequence: TGTGCCAGCAGCTCCGGGGGGAGGACAAGGGCCTACGAGCAGTACTTC.

The chain joins TRBV7-2 to TRBJ2-7; D not resolved. Germline V lookup: CDR1 SGHTA, CDR2 FQGNSA. The length of the CDR3 is 13 residues. The V end was cut by 1 base, the J end by 3 bases, with 7 bases between. The CDR3 coding sequence is TGTGCCAGCAGCTTAGGCTACTACTACGAGCAGTACTTC. Translating it yields CASSLGYYYEQYF.

CDR3 nucleotide sequence: TGTGCCAGCAGGCGCGGAACCACCGGGGAGCTGTTTTTT. Translated: CASRRGTTGELFF. The chain is built from TRBV6-5 and TRBJ2-2; no firm D call. This CDR3 has 13 residues. Germline CDR1 and CDR2: MNHEY and SVGAGI. Trimming stripped 6 bases from V and 4 bases from J, with 9 bases between.

V gene TRBV14 combines with J gene TRBJ2-7; 12 bases align to TRBD2. The V segment lost 4 bases and the J segment 7 bases; nucleotides outside the gene matches: 8. This CDR3 has 15 residues. Germline loops: CDR1 SGHDN, CDR2 FVKESK. CDR3 region: CASSRLAGGPGEQYF. DNA of the CDR3: TGTGCCAGCAGCCGCCTAGCGGGAGGGCCTGGAGAGCAGTACTTC.

This chain connects TRBV11-3 to TRBJ2-1; D may be TRBD1 (5 bases). This CDR3 has 17 amino acids. V lost 2 bases to trimming and J lost 4 bases, with 18 bases between them. Looked up from germline, CDR1 is SGHNT and CDR2 is YENEEA. CDR3 nucleotide sequence: TGTGCCAGCAGCTTACAGGGTTCCGGGCGGTCGTACAATGAGCAGTTCTTC. This codes for CASSLQGSGRSYNEQFF.

The chain combines TRBV29-1 with TRBJ1-4, with 8 bases fitting TRBD1. Germline loops: CDR1 SQVTM, CDR2 ANQGSEA. With V trimmed by 7 bases and J by 4 bases, 14 bases remained unmatched. CDR3 length: 16 amino acids. The CDR3 bases are TGCAGCGCAACTGGACAGGGAGGGCTTGTTAATGAAAAACTGTTTTTT. It encodes CSATGQGGLVNEKLFF.

The chain couples TRBV5-1 to TRBJ2-5, with TRBD2 matching 12 bases. The CDR3 is 16 amino acids. The J segment lost 4 bases and the V segment lost 2 bases, leaving 6 bases of the junction unmatched. CDR1 is SGHRS, CDR2 YFSETQ, per germline. The CDR3: CASSFSSGREGETQYF. In DNA form, the CDR3 reads TGCGCCAGCAGCTTCTCTAGCGGGAGGGAAGGAGAGACCCAGTACTTC.

The chain employs TRBV10-3 and TRBJ2-2; 10 bases line up with TRBD2. This CDR3 is 17 amino acids long. Germline CDR1 is ENHRY and CDR2 is SYGVKD. The V segment lost 0 bases and the J segment 5 bases; nucleotides outside the gene matches: 6. Here the CDR3 reads CAISESVAGGWTGELFF. CDR3 nucleotide sequence: TGTGCCATCAGTGAGTCGGTAGCGGGAGGATGGACCGGGGAGCTGTTTTTT.

The chain has TRBV7-2 and TRBJ2-1; 9 bases line up with TRBD2. The CDR3 totals 17 residues. The germline gives CDR1 SGHTA, CDR2 FQGNSA. After removal of 1 base from V and 5 bases from J, the junction contained 9 bases not matched to a gene. The CDR3 DNA reads as TGTGCCAGCAGCTTAGGAAGAGCGGGAGGACCCCACAATGAGCAGTTCTTC. This translates into CASSLGRAGGPHNEQFF.

J is TRBJ2-5 and V is TRBV29-1, with 7 bases aligning to TRBD1. The ends lost 3 bases at V and 3 bases at J; junction bases unmatched: 10. This CDR3 has 15 residues. CDR1 and CDR2 (germline): SQVTM, ANQGSEA. The CDR3 here is CSVDIFVGTEETQYF. In DNA form, the CDR3 reads TGCAGCGTTGATATATTCGTAGGGACAGAAGAGACCCAGTACTTC.